Listed here are 11 T cell receptor beta chains from one sample, sequenced in a study of neurological immune-mediated disorders. TCRdb independently ran MiXCR on the 5' RACE reads; one entry per CDR3 protein. The sample includes tens of thousands of distinct CDR3 sequences, 2% to 2.5% of them seen just once. Sequenced sample: PBMCs. All receptors derive from a woman in her forties or fifties with multiple sclerosis.

This clonotype was counted ten times or more. The chain combines TRBV5-6 with TRBJ2-4; a weak D match, TRBD2 (6 bases). This CDR3 contains 14 residues. Between the trimmed V and J ends, which lost 0 bases and 7 bases, there was a span of 11 bases. CDR1 SGHDT and CDR2 YYEEEE come from the germline V gene. CDR3 residues: CASSLGDFRNIQYF. CDR3 DNA: TGTGCCAGCAGCTTGGGGGACTTCAGGAACATTCAGTACTTC.

This clonotype came up a few times. The chain links TRBV7-8 to TRBJ2-5; 8 nucleotides align to TRBD1. There are 13 residues in the CDR3. CDR1 and CDR2 (germline): SGHVS, FQNEAQ. The V and J ends lost 5 bases and 9 bases, in that order; junction bases with no gene match: 8. Here the CDR3 reads CASSRTGWEAQYF. The CDR3, as DNA: TGTGCCAGCAGCAGGACAGGGTGGGAGGCCCAGTACTTC.

This clonotype was observed many times. The chain employs TRBV7-2 and TRBJ1-6, with unresolved D. The germline V gene encodes CDR1 SGHTA and CDR2 FQGNSA. V lost 1 base and J 7 bases, leaving 8 bases between the germline ends. This CDR3 has 14 amino acids. The CDR3 region is CASSLGQINSPLHF. DNA for the CDR3: TGTGCCAGCAGCTTAGGCCAGATAAATTCACCCCTCCACTTT.

This clonotype was seen ten or more times. The chain joins TRBV29-1 to TRBJ1-1, with 8 bases lining up with TRBD1. This CDR3 has 13 residues. J was trimmed by 3 bases and V by 1 base; bases with no gene match: 1. Germline V gene lookup returns CDR1 SQVTM and CDR2 ANQGSEA. CDR3 loop: CSVEAGGYTEAFF. CDR3 DNA sequence: TGCAGCGTTGAAGCAGGGGGCTACACTGAAGCTTTCTTT. The full variable domain, completed using reference TRBV29-1 and TRBJ1-1, is SAVISQKPSRDICQRGTSLTIQCQVDSQVTMMFWYRQQPGQSLTLIATANQGSEATYESGFVIDKFPISRPNLTFSTLTVSNMSPEDSSIYLCSVEAGGYTEAFFGQGTRLTVV.

This clonotype was recorded at least ten times. CDR3 amino acids: CSARVLAGQGEQFF. The CDR3 bases are TGCAGTGCTAGAGTTCTAGCGGGACAGGGTGAGCAGTTCTTC. The chain combines TRBV20-1 with TRBJ2-1; D is tentatively TRBD1 or TRBD2 (9 bases each). V gave up 1 base and J gave up 9 bases, with 16 bases separating them. The CDR3 is made up of 14 amino acids. Per germline, CDR1 DFQATT and CDR2 SNEGSKA (reference sequence).

This clonotype was seen repeatedly, ten times or more. The rearrangement joins TRBV5-1 to TRBJ2-1; TRBD2 aligns across 10 bases. CDR3 size: 15 residues. Per the germline V gene, CDR1 is SGHRS and CDR2 is YFSETQ. V was clipped by 3 bases and J by 5 bases; unmatched bases: 5. Written as DNA, the CDR3 is TGCGCCAGCAGCTCAGGGACTAGCGCGGACAATGAGCAGTTCTTC. This encodes CASSSGTSADNEQFF.

The rearrangement uses TRBV5-1 and TRBJ1-3; possible D gene TRBD1, 6 bases. The germline CDR1 and CDR2 sequences are SGHRS and YFSETQ. The CDR3 is 16 residues long. V was cut by 1 base and J by 0 bases, with 11 bases left in between. CDR3: CASSLTKGVSGNTIYF. The CDR3 region has the DNA TGCGCCAGCAGCTTGACGAAGGGGGTCTCTGGAAACACCATATATTTT.

The sample holds many counts of this clonotype. The chain carries TRBV27 and TRBJ2-1; D call uncertain. V lost 5 bases, J lost 2 bases, and 16 bases lay in between. CDR3 length: 16 residues. The V gene's germline CDR1 is MNHEY and CDR2 SMNVEV (reference sequence). As DNA, the CDR3 is TGTGCCAGCAGTCCCAGTCTGTGGCCGACCTACAATGAGCAGTTCTTC. Translating gives CASSPSLWPTYNEQFF.

This clonotype was counted at least ten times. The genes are TRBV10-3 and TRBJ2-5; D may be TRBD1 (6 bases). The CDR3 runs to 14 residues. Trimming cost V 3 bases and J 1 base, with 9 bases left between them. In germline, CDR1 is ENHRY, CDR2 SYGVKD. CDR3 coding DNA: TGTGCCATCAGTGAAACAGGGATCCAAGAGACCCAGTACTTC. Protein product: CAISETGIQETQYF.

This clonotype was recorded a few times. The chain has TRBV18 and TRBJ2-1; D call uncertain. The V and J ends lost 1 base and 4 bases respectively, with 5 bases between them. Germline-derived CDR1 and CDR2 are KGHSH and LQKENI. CDR3 length equals 13 residues. The CDR3 spells CASSPRTYNEQFF. CDR3 nucleotides: TGTGCCAGCTCACCACGAACTTACAATGAGCAGTTCTTC.

This clonotype counts as medium-sized. The chain carries TRBV4-2 and TRBJ1-1, with D possibly matching TRBD1 (6 bases). In germline, CDR1 is LGHNA, CDR2 YNFKEQ. Trimming removed 1 base from V and 6 bases from J, with 9 bases in between. This CDR3 has 13 amino acids. CDR3 coding DNA: TGTGCCAGCAGCCAAGGGGACATATCTGAAGCTTTCTTT. This codes for CASSQGDISEAFF.